The sequence of this T cell receptor beta chain was determined in a study of monozygotic twins with inflammatory bowel disease. The CDR3 has 12 amino acids. CDR1 and CDR2 (germline): SGHTA, FQGNSA. TCRdb reprocessed the 5' RACE reads; each CDR3 protein has one entry and no DNA is given. The sample has around 380,000 distinct CDR3 sequences, and its top ten clones hold less than 2.5%. Sequenced input: blood. The receptor was isolated from a human donor with ulcerative colitis or Crohn's disease, or a healthy co-twin of an affected twin (not recorded which). The chain has TRBV7-2 and TRBJ2-5. CDR3 region: CASTEMGETQYF.